The rows below give T cell receptor beta chains drawn from one sample of a study of human T cells and chemical hapten exposure. Via MiXCR, TCRdb re-called the RACE reads, giving one row per CDR3 protein. The table lists around 350,000 distinct CDR3 sequences, 4.5% to 5.5% of them singletons. The material sequenced was whole blood, taken in connection with sensitization to the hapten diphenylcyclopropenone (DPC). Every receptor here comes from a woman aged 18-30 years with alopecia areata. Some clones in this sample may be carry-over from other donors' samples. CDR3s include the opening cysteine and the closing phenylalanine or tryptophan. The D gene is left open where the match is weak.

j_gene,v_gene,d_gene,CDR3aa
TRBJ1-6,TRBV10-3,-,CAIRSEGSYNSPLHF
TRBJ1-4,TRBV5-1,-,CASSSNGPSNEKLFF
TRBJ1-1,TRBV2,TRBD1,CASGGTGATEAFF
TRBJ2-2,TRBV4-1,TRBD2,CASSQSSGGALGELFF
TRBJ2-5,TRBV12-3/TRBV12-4,TRBD2,CAGRRGDETQYF
TRBJ2-3,TRBV4-1,-,CASSRNQFTFDTQYF
TRBJ1-2,TRBV20-1,-,CSASPGGGGGGSGYTF
TRBJ1-1,TRBV4-3,TRBD1,CASSLRTGGSEAFF
TRBJ2-3,TRBV7-9,-,CASSLGRESTDTQYF
TRBJ1-5,TRBV12-3/TRBV12-4,TRBD1,CASSLRDRGYQPQHF
TRBJ1-4,TRBV4-3,-,CASSQRLGVTNEKLFF
TRBJ1-4,TRBV10-3,-,CATRGRVGEKLFF
TRBJ2-7,TRBV20-1,TRBD2,CSARDPSGGTRSYEQYF
TRBJ2-3,TRBV13,-,CASSLIPFRPDTQYF
TRBJ2-3,TRBV6-5,-,CASSLGPSEDTQYF
TRBJ1-4,TRBV7-6,-,CASSLGHRIATNEKLFF
TRBJ1-1,TRBV2,-,CASSEVGSTEAFF
TRBJ1-5,TRBV20-1,-,CSASSGQYNQPQHF
TRBJ2-2,TRBV28,TRBD1,CASSLLTGGRTGELFF
TRBJ1-1,TRBV7-6,-,CASSLTGDSSGEAFF
TRBJ2-1,TRBV4-1,TRBD2,CASSQYESGGINNEQFF
TRBJ2-3,TRBV6-6,TRBD2,CASRQRGEVDTQYF
TRBJ2-5,TRBV12-3/TRBV12-4,-,CASTSELIETQYF
TRBJ1-1,TRBV3-1,TRBD1,CASSQADRGGTEAFF
TRBJ1-1,TRBV6-5,TRBD1,CASSSHRGLYTEAFF
TRBJ1-1,TRBV10-1,-,CASSEGVLGSFF
TRBJ2-4,TRBV6-5,-,CASCSAAGRAKNIQYF
TRBJ2-4,TRBV19,-,CASSMLDPPSIQYF
TRBJ1-5,TRBV5-1,-,CASSPSTGSNQPQHF
TRBJ1-5,TRBV27,TRBD1,CASGRTGGGNQPQHF
TRBJ1-2,TRBV7-9,TRBD1,CASSAGGHYGYTF
TRBJ1-5,TRBV18,-,CASSPRPGTNQPQHF
TRBJ2-3,TRBV4-3,TRBD2,CASSRGVAGGPSSTDTQYF
TRBJ2-5,TRBV27,TRBD2,CASSPSPGWEGETQYF
TRBJ2-7,TRBV12-3/TRBV12-4,TRBD1,CASSPDRVSYEQYF
TRBJ2-1,TRBV11-2,-,CASSLAGEQFF
TRBJ2-7,TRBV28,-,CATKPGPTYEQYF
TRBJ2-1,TRBV24-1,-,CASARGSNEQFF
TRBJ1-5,TRBV4-3,-,CASSHERYQPQHF
TRBJ2-7,TRBV27,-,CASREPMNYEQYF
TRBJ2-4,TRBV29-1,TRBD1,CSVEETGGENIQYF
TRBJ1-1,TRBV3-1,-,CASSLRTGPGAEAFF
TRBJ2-7,TRBV5-1,-,CASSWSDGPYEQYF
TRBJ2-7,TRBV5-1,-,CASSDTGSREQYF
TRBJ2-6,TRBV4-2,-,CASSLGLLTPGANVLTF
TRBJ1-1,TRBV11-1,TRBD1,CASSLPDRGGTEAFF
TRBJ1-6,TRBV6-2/TRBV6-3,-,CASILPLGMENSPLHF
TRBJ2-2,TRBV28,-,CASSGRAGELFF
TRBJ2-1,TRBV7-2,TRBD1,CASTWDRAYDEQFF
TRBJ1-5,TRBV6-2/TRBV6-3,-,CASSYSISDFGAWQPQHF
TRBJ2-2,TRBV3-1,TRBD1,CASRPRDSNTGELFF
TRBJ2-7,TRBV7-9,-,CASSEGGTFYEQYF
TRBJ2-3,TRBV27,-,CASSLGSGQLTQYF
TRBJ2-6,TRBV20-1,-,CSAGEVSGANVLTF
TRBJ2-2,TRBV6-5,-,CASSRGAGFTGELFF
TRBJ1-4,TRBV7-2,TRBD1,CASSYRTGNEKLFF
TRBJ1-4,TRBV18,TRBD1,CASRGQINEKLFF
TRBJ1-1,TRBV5-1,-,CASSLGTMNTEAFF
TRBJ1-4,TRBV12-3/TRBV12-4,TRBD1,CASTKGQGQLFF